These 7 T cell receptor beta chains originate from one sample sequenced in a study of CD8 T cells in ankylosing spondylitis. MiXCR was run by TCRdb on the 5' RACE reads, yielding one entry per CDR3 protein. This table has around 770,000 distinct CDR3 sequences, about 12% appearing once. Antigen specificity for these receptors is unknown. Study-wide results and limits: Among TCR beta sequences, a motif of several highly homologous variants appeared characteristic of ankylosing spondylitis blood.

The sample taken for sequencing was blood, either unsorted or a sorted T cell fraction (not recorded which). Receptors were obtained from a male donor with ankylosing spondylitis.

This clonotype has ten or more counts. This chain links TRBV5-5 with TRBJ2-3; D not resolved. Germline CDR1 and CDR2: SGHKS and YYEKEE (reference sequence). CDR3 length equals 14 residues. The V end lost 4 bases, the J end lost 0 bases, and 9 bases lay between the germline ends. The CDR3 spells CASSRIGSTDTQYF. The CDR3 bases are TGTGCCAGCAGCCGGATCGGAAGCACAGATACGCAGTATTTT.

The table lists this clonotype with a few counts. The chain joins TRBV7-9 to TRBJ2-2; TRBD1 agrees at 11 bases. Germline V lookup: CDR1 SEHNR, CDR2 FQNEAQ (reference sequence). CDR3 length: 17 amino acids. V dropped 5 bases and J dropped 7; count of bases not matched to a gene: 12. The chain's CDR3 is CASSPRLDRGRIGELFF. The CDR3 nucleotides read TGTGCCAGCAGCCCCCGCTTGGACAGGGGGCGTATCGGGGAGCTGTTTTTT.

This CDR3 reads CASNLRGQPQHF. The CDR3 coding sequence is TGTGCCAGCAACCTACGTGGGCAGCCCCAGCATTTT. V gene TRBV28 combines with J gene TRBJ1-5; D is unresolved. Germline-derived CDR1 and CDR2 are MDHEN and SYDVKM. The ends were cut back, 7 bases at V and 7 bases at J, with 11 bases in the middle. CDR3 length: 12 residues.

This clonotype was observed at least ten times. The chain uses TRBV10-3 and TRBJ1-6; tentative D call: TRBD1 (6 bases). Germline CDR1 ENHRY, CDR2 SYGVKD. The ends were cut back, 6 bases at V and 5 bases at J, with 8 bases in the middle. The CDR3 is 13 residues long. For the CDR3, the DNA is TGTGCCATCAGGGACAGCAATAATTCACCCCTCCACTTT. Protein sequence: CAIRDSNNSPLHF.

The genes are TRBV15 and TRBJ1-5; 9 nucleotides align to TRBD1. The V gene's germline CDR1 is LNHNV and CDR2 YYDKDF (reference sequence). The CDR3 is 19 residues long. Trimming at V came to 2 bases and at J to 6 bases, leaving 17 bases not matched to a gene. The CDR3 loop reads CATSRNRDRVGVQGQPQHF. CDR3 nucleotide sequence: TGTGCCACCAGCAGAAACCGGGACAGGGTGGGTGTGCAAGGTCAGCCCCAGCATTTT.

This chain joins TRBV20-1 and TRBJ1-3, with TRBD1 as a possible D gene (5 bases). The germline V and J ends were trimmed by 1 base and 0 bases, with 13 bases remaining between them. CDR1 and CDR2 (germline): DFQATT, SNEGSKA (reference sequence). The CDR3 totals 16 residues. The CDR3 DNA follows: TGCAGTGCTAGAGCCCGGGGCGTCCTCTCTGGAAACACCATATATTTT. Its protein product is CSARARGVLSGNTIYF.

This chain connects TRBV20-1 to TRBJ2-5; D is possibly TRBD1 or TRBD2 (6 bases each). Trimming took off 4 bases at V and 0 bases at J, with 15 bases between the two ends. Germline V gives CDR1 DFQATT, CDR2 SNEGSKA (reference sequence). This CDR3 has 15 amino acids. DNA of the CDR3: TGCAGTGCTATAGGAGGGGGAAGCTACCAAGAGACCCAGTACTTC. It translates to CSAIGGGSYQETQYF.